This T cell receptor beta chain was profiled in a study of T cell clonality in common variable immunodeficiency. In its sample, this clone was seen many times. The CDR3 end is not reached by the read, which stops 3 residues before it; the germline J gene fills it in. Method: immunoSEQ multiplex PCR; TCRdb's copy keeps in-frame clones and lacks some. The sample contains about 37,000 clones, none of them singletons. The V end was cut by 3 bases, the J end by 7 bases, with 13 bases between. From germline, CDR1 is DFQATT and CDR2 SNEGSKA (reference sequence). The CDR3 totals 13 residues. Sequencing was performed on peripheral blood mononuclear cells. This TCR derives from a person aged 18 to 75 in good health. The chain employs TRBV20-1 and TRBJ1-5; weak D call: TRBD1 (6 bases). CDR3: CSARPRGGQPQHF. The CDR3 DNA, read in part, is TGCAGTGCTAGGCCCAGGGGTGGCCAGCCC.